This entry lists 9 T cell receptor beta chains sequenced from one sample in a study of molecular identifiers for immune sequencing clone quantification. TCRdb analysed the PCR reads with MiXCR anew, one entry per CDR3 protein. The sample carries about 330,000 distinct CDR3 sequences, roughly 24% recorded once. Sequenced sample: naive CD8+ T cells from blood, with Jurkat cell RNA spiked in. The subset was: FACS-sorted CD8+CD4-CCR7+CD45RA+ naive T cells. The receptors shown here come from a human donor in good health. Some libraries in this study had Jurkat cell RNA spiked in.

This clonotype occurred many times. The chain combines TRBV5-1 with TRBJ2-7; D is unclear. Germline loops: CDR1 SGHRS, CDR2 YFSETQ. This CDR3 contains 13 residues. V lost 1 base and J lost 2, with 7 bases in between. The CDR3 nucleotides are TGCGCCAGCAGCTTGACTAATGCCTACGAGCAGTACTTC. Amino acid sequence: CASSLTNAYEQYF. The entire variable domain, with the rest obtained from reference TRBV5-1 and TRBJ2-7, is as follows: KAGVTQTPRYLIKTRGQQVTLSCSPISGHRSVSWYQQTPGQGLQFLFEYFSETQRNKGNFPGRFSGRQFSNSRSEMNVSTLELGDSALYLCASSLTNAYEQYFGPGTRLTVT.

Remarks on this clonotype: A much larger clone lies one base from this, so it may be a read error. The rearrangement links TRBV19 to TRBJ2-7; 11 positions match TRBD2. Germline CDR1 reads LNHDA; CDR2 reads SQIVND (reference sequence). The ends lost 5 bases at V and 5 bases at J; junction bases unmatched: 5. The CDR3 loop spans 14 amino acids. The CDR3 reads CASSPKTSGNEQYF. In DNA form, the CDR3 reads TGTGCCAGTAGTCCGAAGACTAGCGGGAACGAGCAGTACTTC.

V is TRBV11-2 and J is TRBJ1-1; no clear D. There are 13 residues in the CDR3. Germline V gene lookup returns CDR1 SGHAT and CDR2 FQNNGV. V dropped 1 base and J dropped 3 bases, with 6 bases sitting between them. CDR3 in DNA: TGTGCCAGCAGCTTAGCCGGGCACACTGAAGCTTTCTTT. Protein: CASSLAGHTEAFF.

The chain is built from TRBV13 and TRBJ2-1, with D perhaps matching TRBD2 (5 bases). The CDR3 covers 16 residues. V lost 5 bases, J lost 0 bases, and 14 bases lay in between. Per the germline V gene, CDR1 is PRHDT and CDR2 is FYEKMQ (reference sequence). The CDR3 reads CASSPPGWSSYNEQFF. Written as DNA, the CDR3 is TGTGCCAGCAGCCCCCCGGGGTGGAGCTCCTACAATGAGCAGTTCTTC.

V gene TRBV6-2 or TRBV6-3 combines with J gene TRBJ2-3; 8 bases map to TRBD2. The CDR3 is 17 amino acids. V shed 2 bases, J shed 0 bases, and the junction held 7 bases outside the gene matches. Germline loops: CDR1 MNHEY, CDR2 SVGEGT. As DNA, the CDR3 is TGTGCCAGCAGTTACATACCAAGCGGGAGAAGCACAGATACGCAGTATTTT. Protein sequence: CASSYIPSGRSTDTQYF.

This clonotype was seen a single time. V usage is TRBV6-2 or TRBV6-3 and J usage is TRBJ1-5; 8 bases match TRBD1. The CDR3 totals 19 residues. J gave up 4 bases and V 0 bases, and 14 bases lay outside the gene matches. Germline V gene sequence: CDR1 MNHEY, CDR2 SVGEGT. CDR3 sequence: CASSYSTGTGTSDNQPQHF. CDR3 sequence (DNA): TGTGCCAGCAGTTACTCGACCGGGACAGGAACCTCGGATAATCAGCCCCAGCATTTT.

There are many counts of this clonotype. This chain joins TRBV20-1 and TRBJ2-1; D possibly corresponds to TRBD2 (5 bases). The V gene lost 5 bases and the J gene lost 8 bases, with 25 bases spanning the gap. Germline loops: CDR1 DFQATT, CDR2 SNEGSKA (reference sequence). This CDR3 is 16 amino acids long. The CDR3: CSAWSWEAVSSDEQFF. CDR3 bases: TGCAGTGCTTGGAGCTGGGAAGCGGTTAGCTCGGATGAGCAGTTCTTC.

With respect to this clonotype: This sequence may be a read error, since a much larger clone differs from it by one base. Given the absence of the conserved phenylalanine or tryptophan at the CDR3 end, a read error is likely. The chain couples TRBV27 to TRBJ2-5, with D perhaps matching TRBD1 or TRBD2 (7 bases each). The end of the DNA fits TRBJ2-1 better, so the J call may be wrong. From germline, CDR1 is MNHEY and CDR2 SMNVEV (reference sequence). The CDR3 runs to 14 residues. The DNA of the CDR3 is TGTGCCAGCAGTCCCGGGATAGGGGGCGGGGGGCAGTTCCTC. It translates to CASSPGIGGGGQFL.

This clonotype has only a few counts. This sequence joins TRBV30 and TRBJ2-7, with TRBD2 matching 9 bases. The CDR3 sequence is 12 residues long. Germline V CDR1 and CDR2: GTSNPN, SVGIG (reference sequence). Losses at the gene ends were 6 bases for V and 4 bases for J; bases not matched to a gene: 4. DNA for the CDR3: TGTGCCTGCGGGACTAGCTTATACGAGCAGTACTTC. This sequence encodes CACGTSLYEQYF. The full variable domain, its missing parts supplied by reference TRBV30 and TRBJ2-7, is SQTIHQWPATLVQPVGSPLSLECTVEGTSNPNLYWYRQAAGRGLQLLFYSVGIGQISSEVPQNLSASRPQDRQFILSSKKLLLSDSGFYLCACGTSLYEQYFGPGTRLTVT.